The next 4 T cell receptor beta chains were all read from a single sample in a study of CD8 T cells in ankylosing spondylitis. TCRdb reprocessed the 5' RACE reads via MiXCR and lists one record per CDR3 protein. The sample consists of about 36,000 distinct CDR3 sequences, 11% of them appearing once. The specimen sequenced was synovial fluid, either unsorted or a sorted T cell fraction (not recorded which). Source of these receptors: a male donor with ankylosing spondylitis.

The sample holds one count of this clonotype. A much larger clone lies a single base off, so this may be a read error. The chain links TRBV27 to TRBJ1-1; no reliable D call. The germline gives CDR1 MNHEY, CDR2 SMNVEV (reference sequence). CDR3 length: 13 residues. The chain's CDR3 is CTSSPGLHTEAFF. Written as DNA, the CDR3 is TGTACCAGCAGTCCAGGACTGCACACTGAAGCTTTCTTT.

In this sample, this clonotype turned up many times. This sequence joins TRBV15 and TRBJ2-2; D not resolved. V dropped 6 bases and J dropped 1 base, with 9 bases sitting between them. In germline, CDR1 is LNHNV, CDR2 YYDKDF (reference sequence). The CDR3 has 14 residues. CDR3 region: CATRSTGNTGELFF. The CDR3 DNA sequence: TGTGCCACCAGGAGCACCGGGAACACCGGGGAGCTGTTTTTT.

CDR3 amino acids: CASSLASGFSYEQYF. The CDR3 bases are TGTGCCAGCAGCTTGGCATCAGGGTTCTCCTACGAGCAGTACTTC. The chain combines TRBV5-4 with TRBJ2-7; D is possibly TRBD1 (5 bases). The germline CDR1 and CDR2 sequences are SGHNT and YYREEE (reference sequence). Deletions cut 0 bases from V and 0 bases from J, with 10 bases between. CDR3 length: 15 amino acids.

This clonotype was picked up many times. The chain combines TRBV19 with TRBJ2-5; TRBD2 matches at 11 bases. Looked up from germline, CDR1 is LNHDA and CDR2 is SQIVND (reference sequence). This CDR3 spans 17 amino acids. The ends lost 6 bases at V and 4 bases at J; junction bases unmatched: 13. The CDR3 DNA follows: TGTGCCAGTAGCGCGACTAGCGGGGCCGGCGTGGGAGAGACCCAGTACTTC. It specifies CASSATSGAGVGETQYF.